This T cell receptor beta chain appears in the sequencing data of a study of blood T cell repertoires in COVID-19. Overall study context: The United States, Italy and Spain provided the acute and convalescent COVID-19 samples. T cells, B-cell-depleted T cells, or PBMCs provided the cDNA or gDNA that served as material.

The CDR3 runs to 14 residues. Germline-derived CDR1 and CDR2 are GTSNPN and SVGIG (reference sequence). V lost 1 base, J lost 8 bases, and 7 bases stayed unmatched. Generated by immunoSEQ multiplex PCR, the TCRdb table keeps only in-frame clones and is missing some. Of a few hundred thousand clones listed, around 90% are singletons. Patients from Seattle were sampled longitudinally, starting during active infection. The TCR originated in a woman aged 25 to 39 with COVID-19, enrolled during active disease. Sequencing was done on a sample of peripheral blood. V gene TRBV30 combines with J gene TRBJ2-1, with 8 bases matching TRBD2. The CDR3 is CAWSAGLGMDEQFF. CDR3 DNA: TGTGCCTGGAGTGCGGGACTAGGAATGGATGAGCAGTTCTTC.